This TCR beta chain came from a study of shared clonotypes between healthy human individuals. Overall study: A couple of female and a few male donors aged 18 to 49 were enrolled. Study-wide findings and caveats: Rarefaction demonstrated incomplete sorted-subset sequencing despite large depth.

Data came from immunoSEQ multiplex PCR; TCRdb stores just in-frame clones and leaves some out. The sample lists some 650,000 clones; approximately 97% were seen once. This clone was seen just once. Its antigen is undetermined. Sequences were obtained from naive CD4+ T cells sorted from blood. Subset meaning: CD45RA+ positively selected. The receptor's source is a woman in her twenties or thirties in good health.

CDR3 amino acids: CASSPDISSGNTIYF. CDR3 sequence (DNA): TGTGCCAGCAGTCCCGACATCAGCTCTGGAAACACCATATATTTT. The V and J genes are TRBV6-5 and TRBJ1-3; D not certain. CDR1 and CDR2 from the germline V gene are MNHEY and SVGAGI. Between the trimmed V and J ends, which lost 5 bases and 0 bases, there was a span of 11 bases. The CDR3 contains 15 residues.